The 12 T cell receptor beta chains given below trace back to one sample, sequenced in a study of T-cell reconstitution after alpha-beta-depleted transplantation in children. Unique molecular identifiers were used in preparing the TCRbeta library. Using its own MiXCR run on the PCR reads, TCRdb lists one record per CDR3 protein. The table shows hundreds of thousands of distinct CDR3 sequences, with about an eighth occurring only once. This sample comprised PBMCs, obtained before TCRalphabeta/CD19-depleted stem cell transplant. The receptors were gathered from a girl aged 2-15 years with congenital amegakaryocytic thrombocytopenia, due to receive a stem cell transplant.

This clonotype was recorded many times. The chain is built from TRBV12-3 or TRBV12-4 and TRBJ2-2; D may be TRBD1 (6 bases). V was clipped by 5 bases and J by 7 bases, with 14 bases between them. CDR3 size: 14 residues. The CDR3: CASSPYRVDGELFF. CDR3 in DNA: TGTGCCAGCAGTCCTTACAGGGTTGACGGGGAGCTGTTTTTT.

The chain is built from TRBV25-1 and TRBJ2-7; D could derive from TRBD1 or TRBD2 (5 bases each). CDR1 and CDR2 (germline): MGHDK, SYGVNS. Trimming removed 5 bases from V and 3 bases from J, with 14 bases in between. This CDR3 contains 14 residues. CDR3 bases: TGTGCCAGCAGTCTAGGGGATGGGGGCTACGAGCAGTACTTC. This gives the protein CASSLGDGGYEQYF.

The table lists this clonotype with a few counts. The chain uses TRBV29-1 and TRBJ2-3, with TRBD2 identical over 10 bases. The germline V gene has CDR1 SQVTM and CDR2 ANQGSEA. V was pared by 7 bases and J by 4 bases, with 5 bases of the junction left unmatched. CDR3 length equals 13 residues. CDR3 DNA sequence: TGCAGCGGAGACCTAGCGGGAGCAGATACGCAGTATTTT. Its translation: CSGDLAGADTQYF.

The chain recombines TRBV20-1 with TRBJ2-1; TRBD2 is a possible D gene (6 bases). CDR3 length equals 15 residues. Germline V gives CDR1 DFQATT, CDR2 SNEGSKA (reference sequence). V was shortened by 4 bases and J by 6 bases, with 19 bases between the two germline ends. The CDR3 bases are TGCAGTGCTAATATTATCGGGGACTGGGGCAATGAGCAGTTCTTC. As protein: CSANIIGDWGNEQFF.

This clonotype has a count of ten or more. The chain links TRBV12-3 or TRBV12-4 to TRBJ1-2, with a weak D call TRBD1 (5 bases). This CDR3 contains 13 residues. Trimming took 3 bases from V and 6 from J, leaving 11 bases between them. The CDR3 here is CASSFRVGDGYTF. In DNA form, the CDR3 reads TGTGCCAGCAGTTTCCGTGTAGGGGATGGCTACACCTTC.

This clonotype was found a few times. The chain couples TRBV3-1 to TRBJ1-6, with TRBD1 matching 8 bases. Trimming removed 1 base from V and 7 bases from J; junction bases left unmatched: 3. The CDR3 extends over 15 amino acids. Germline V gives CDR1 LGHDT, CDR2 YNNKEL (reference sequence). DNA for the CDR3: TGTGCCAGCAGCCAAGCCCGGGACAGGAATTCACCCCTCCACTTT. Protein: CASSQARDRNSPLHF.

This clonotype was recorded at least ten times. The rearrangement uses TRBV7-8 and TRBJ2-1; 9 bases align to TRBD2. The CDR3 is 15 residues long. Germline values: CDR1 SGHVS, CDR2 FQNEAQ. V lost 6 bases and J lost 6; bases outside the gene matches: 9. CDR3 in amino acids: CASRSPGTSLNEQFF. CDR3 nucleotide sequence: TGTGCCAGCAGGTCCCCCGGGACTAGCCTCAATGAGCAGTTCTTC.

The chain links TRBV27 to TRBJ1-2; perhaps TRBD1 as D (5 bases). This CDR3 region has 13 residues. Germline CDR1 and CDR2: MNHEY and SMNVEV (reference sequence). Between the trimmed V and J ends, which lost 5 bases and 5 bases, there was a span of 12 bases. As DNA, the CDR3 is TGTGCCAGCAGTCGAAGTGACAGATATGGCTACACCTTC. Amino acids: CASSRSDRYGYTF.

The V call is TRBV19, the J call TRBJ2-1; TRBD2 agrees at 13 bases. The CDR3 contains 14 residues. Germline V gene sequence: CDR1 LNHDA, CDR2 SQIVND (reference sequence). V was pared by 4 bases and J by 7 bases, with 1 base of the junction left unmatched. This CDR3 reads CASSKTSGGNEQFF. The CDR3 DNA reads TGTGCCAGTAGTAAGACTAGCGGGGGGAATGAGCAGTTCTTC.

This clonotype was observed a few times. The V and J genes are TRBV12-3 or TRBV12-4 and TRBJ1-2; 7 bases line up with TRBD1. This CDR3 is 15 amino acids long. Germline trimming cut 5 bases from V and 7 bases from J; bases unmatched to any gene: 13. CDR3 loop: CASSTSSGTVVGYTF. For the CDR3, the DNA is TGTGCCAGCAGTACCTCTTCCGGGACAGTGGTTGGCTACACCTTC.

Ten or more counts support this clonotype. The chain has TRBV7-9 and TRBJ2-7; tentative D call: TRBD2 (5 bases). The germline gives CDR1 SEHNR, CDR2 FQNEAQ (reference sequence). V lost 1 base and J lost 8, with 24 bases in between. The CDR3 is 17 residues long. In DNA form, the CDR3 reads TGTGCCAGCAGCTTAGTTCCTAGCTCCGGCAACCGTGAACAGCAGTACTTC. Protein: CASSLVPSSGNREQQYF. Full variable domain (rest looked up from reference TRBV7-9 and TRBJ2-7): DTGVSQNPRHKITKRGQNVTFRCDPISEHNRLYWYRQTLGQGPEFLTYFQNEAQLEKSRLLSDRFSAERPKGSFSTLEIQRTEQGDSAMYLCASSLVPSSGNREQQYFGPGTRLTVT.

The chain joins TRBV6-5 to TRBJ1-4; 7 nucleotides line up with TRBD1. Per the germline V gene, CDR1 is MNHEY and CDR2 is SVGAGI. Trimming removed 2 bases from V and 12 bases from J; junction bases left unmatched: 18. The CDR3 length is 17 residues. The CDR3 nucleotides read TGTGCCAGCAGTTACCGCCGGGGCAGGGGGATCGGCGTGGAACTGTTTTTT. Protein sequence: CASSYRRGRGIGVELFF.